These 10 T cell receptor beta chains came from one sample sequenced in a study of cytomegalovirus exposure and HLA in healthy donors. A multiplex PCR was run with 60 Vbeta primers and 13 Jbeta primers. Generated by immunoSEQ multiplex PCR, the TCRdb table keeps only in-frame clones and is missing some. The profile shows more than 130,000 clones, 60% to 80% of them singletons. The sequencing input was PBMCs. The receptors shown here come from a male donor in good health and CMV-seronegative.

V and J are TRBV19 and TRBJ1-6; no reliable D call. The CDR3 consists of 15 residues. V lost 1 base to trimming and J lost 5 bases, with 9 bases between them. Germline V gene lookup returns CDR1 LNHDA and CDR2 SQIVND (reference sequence). The CDR3 DNA reads as TGTGCCAGTAGTATAGGTGCAGTGAATAATTCACCCCTCCACTTT. This gives the protein CASSIGAVNNSPLHF.

The chain links TRBV5-5 to TRBJ1-1; a weak D match, TRBD1 (6 bases). The CDR3 extends over 17 amino acids. V dropped 0 bases and J dropped 1 base, with 16 bases sitting between them. Germline V gives CDR1 SGHKS, CDR2 YYEKEE (reference sequence). CDR3 coding DNA: TGTGCCAGCAGCTTGGTAGGACAGTGGGGACAGAACACTGAAGCTTTCTTT. This encodes CASSLVGQWGQNTEAFF.

The V and J genes are TRBV30 and TRBJ1-2, with D perhaps matching TRBD1 (5 bases). The length of the CDR3 is 11 residues. V dropped 3 bases and J dropped 8 bases, with 10 bases sitting between them. Germline-derived CDR1 and CDR2 are GTSNPN and SVGIG (reference sequence). The CDR3 region has the DNA TGTGCCTGGAGGGGGGGGGACGGCTACACCTTC. Translation gives CAWRGGDGYTF. Supplemented by reference TRBV30 and TRBJ1-2, the full variable domain reads SQTIHQWPATLVQPVGSPLSLECTVEGTSNPNLYWYRQAAGRGLQLLFYSVGIGQISSEVPQNLSASRPQDRQFILSSKKLLLSDSGFYLCAWRGGDGYTFGSGTRLTVV.

V is TRBV19 and J is TRBJ2-7; maybe TRBD2 (5 bases). This CDR3 region has 14 residues. Germline V gives CDR1 LNHDA, CDR2 SQIVND (reference sequence). V was shortened by 3 bases and J by 3 bases, with 12 bases between the two germline ends. CDR3 sequence: CASSIRTEDYEQYF. In DNA form, the CDR3 reads TGTGCCAGTAGTATCCGGACGGAGGACTACGAGCAGTACTTC.

V usage is TRBV7-3 and J usage is TRBJ1-2, with D possibly being TRBD1 (6 bases). Trimming pared 6 bases from V and 2 bases from J, leaving 13 bases between. The CDR3 consists of 14 residues. Germline loops: CDR1 SGHTA, CDR2 FQGTGA. The CDR3 here is CASSPGGGNYGYTF. In nucleotides, the CDR3 is TGTGCCAGCAGTCCCGGGGGGGGCAACTATGGCTACACCTTC.

V usage is TRBV11-2 and J usage is TRBJ1-6; TRBD1 is a possible D gene (5 bases). This CDR3 has 15 amino acids. Looked up from germline, CDR1 is SGHAT and CDR2 is FQNNGV. The germline V and J ends were trimmed by 5 bases and 7 bases, with 15 bases remaining between them. CDR3 nucleotide sequence: TGTGCCAGCAGCCACCCGACAGAACCAAATTCACCCCTCCACTTT. This gives the protein CASSHPTEPNSPLHF.

V and J are TRBV15 and TRBJ2-4, with no clear D. Per the germline V gene, CDR1 is LNHNV and CDR2 is YYDKDF (reference sequence). The CDR3 extends over 17 amino acids. V lost 0 bases and J lost 0, with 12 bases in between. The CDR3 coding sequence is TGTGCCACCAGCAGAGATTTGGCCCAGTTAGCCAAAAACATTCAGTACTTC. Encoded protein: CATSRDLAQLAKNIQYF.

J is TRBJ2-7 and V is TRBV13, with D unclear. CDR3 length: 12 amino acids. CDR1 is PRHDT and CDR2 is FYEKMQ in the germline V gene (reference sequence). V was shortened by 7 bases and J by 5 bases, with 12 bases between the two germline ends. The CDR3 is CASTHGANEQYF. The CDR3 bases are TGTGCCAGCACCCACGGAGCCAACGAGCAGTACTTC. Full variable domain (rest looked up from reference TRBV13 and TRBJ2-7): AAGVIQSPRHLIKEKRETATLKCYPIPRHDTVYWYQQGPGQDPQFLISFYEKMQSDKGSIPDRFSAQQFSDYHSELNMSSLELGDSALYFCASTHGANEQYFGPGTRLTVT.

The V gene is TRBV18, the J gene TRBJ1-1; D is perhaps TRBD1 (5 bases). Trimming cost V 4 bases and J 3 bases, with 9 bases left between them. The CDR3 covers 13 residues. Germline CDR1 KGHSH, CDR2 LQKENI. The CDR3: CASSLKGDTEAFF. Written as DNA, the CDR3 is TGTGCCAGCTCACTCAAAGGGGACACTGAAGCTTTCTTT. Variable domain in full (rest from reference TRBV18 and TRBJ1-1): NAGVMQNPRHLVRRRGQEARLRCSPMKGHSHVYWYRQLPEEGLKFMVYLQKENIIDESGMPKERFSAEFPKEGPSILRIQQVVRGDSAAYFCASSLKGDTEAFFGQGTRLTVV.

The rearrangement uses TRBV14 and TRBJ1-6; 8 positions match TRBD1. Germline V gene data show CDR1 as SGHDN and CDR2 as FVKESK. The CDR3 is 19 residues long. Trimming at V came to 2 bases and at J to 3 bases, leaving 12 bases not matched to a gene. CDR3 region: CASSQIGQGVEDYNSPLHF. CDR3 sequence (DNA): TGTGCCAGCAGCCAAATAGGACAGGGAGTCGAAGACTATAATTCACCCCTCCACTTT.